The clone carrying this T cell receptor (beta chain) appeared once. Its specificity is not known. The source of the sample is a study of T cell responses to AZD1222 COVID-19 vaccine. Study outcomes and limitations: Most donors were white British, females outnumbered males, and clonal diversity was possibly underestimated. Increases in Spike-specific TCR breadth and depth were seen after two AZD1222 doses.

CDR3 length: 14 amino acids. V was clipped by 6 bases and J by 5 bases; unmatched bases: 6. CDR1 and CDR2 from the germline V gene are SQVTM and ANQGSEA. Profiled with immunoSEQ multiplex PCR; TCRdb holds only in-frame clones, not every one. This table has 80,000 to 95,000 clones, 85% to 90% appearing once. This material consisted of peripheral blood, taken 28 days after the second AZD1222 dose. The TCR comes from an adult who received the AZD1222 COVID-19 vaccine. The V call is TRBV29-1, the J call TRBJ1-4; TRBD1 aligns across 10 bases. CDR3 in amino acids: CSVVPGQGNEKLFF. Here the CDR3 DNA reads TGCAGCGTGGTACCGGGACAGGGGAATGAAAAACTGTTTTTT. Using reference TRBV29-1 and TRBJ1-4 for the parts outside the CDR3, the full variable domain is SAVISQKPSRDICQRGTSLTIQCQVDSQVTMMFWYRQQPGQSLTLIATANQGSEATYESGFVIDKFPISRPNLTFSTLTVSNMSPEDSSIYLCSVVPGQGNEKLFFGSGTQLSVL.